A single sample gave rise to the 19 T cell receptor beta chains below, sequenced in a study of T cell repertoires in cytomegalovirus infection. TCRdb re-derived calls from the reads in MiXCR, one entry per CDR3 protein. The data contain some 940,000 distinct CDR3 sequences, around 32% of them singletons. No antigen has been assigned to these receptors. Material: cultured CD8+ T cells from PBMCs, obtained from culture after CMV antigen stimulation. Every receptor here comes from a human donor in good health (CMV status not recorded). Some clones in this sample may be carry-over from other donors' samples.

This rearrangement joins TRBV27 to TRBJ2-7, with TRBD2 matching over 13 bases. V lost 3 bases to trimming and J lost 3 bases; unmatched junction nucleotides: 2. Germline V gene lookup returns CDR1 MNHEY and CDR2 SMNVEV (reference sequence). The CDR3 is 15 amino acids. This CDR3 reads CASSLTSGGFYEQYF. The CDR3 bases are TGTGCCAGCAGTTTGACTAGCGGGGGGTTCTACGAGCAGTACTTC.

As DNA, the CDR3 is TGTGCCAGTACCCACTGGACAGCCGTCCCTAATGATGAAAAACTGTTTTTT. Protein sequence: CASTHWTAVPNDEKLFF. This chain connects TRBV19 to TRBJ1-4; weak D call: TRBD1 (6 bases). Germline V gene sequence: CDR1 LNHDA, CDR2 SQIVND (reference sequence). Trimming removed 7 bases from V and 6 bases from J, with 24 bases in between. The CDR3 runs 17 residues.

Concerning this clonotype itself: One end of the junction is discordant with germline, which a read error may explain. The rearrangement links TRBV19 to TRBJ1-6; 7 nucleotides line up with TRBD1. Germline V gene data show CDR1 as LNHDA and CDR2 as SQIVND (reference sequence). This CDR3 has 14 amino acids. The CDR3 DNA sequence: TGTGCCAGTAGTGGAGACAGGGTTGATTCAGCCCTCCACTTT. It encodes CASSGDRVDSALHF.

The genes are TRBV14 and TRBJ1-3; maybe TRBD1 (6 bases). The CDR3 covers 17 residues. Germline CDR1 reads SGHDN; CDR2 reads FVKESK. Trimming pared 4 bases from V and 3 bases from J, leaving 19 bases between. CDR3: CASSLHAQGIGGNTIYF. DNA of the CDR3: TGTGCCAGCAGCCTCCACGCACAGGGAATTGGTGGAAACACCATATATTTT.

The chain employs TRBV9 and TRBJ1-4; D is unclear. Between the trimmed V and J ends, which lost 7 bases and 6 bases, there was a span of 13 bases. In germline, CDR1 is SGDLS, CDR2 YYNGEE. The length of the CDR3 is 13 residues. CDR3 DNA sequence: TGTGCCAGCGGAGAGGGAGAGGATGAAAAACTGTTTTTT. This translates into CASGEGEDEKLFF.

This clonotype occurred many times. The genes are TRBV7-9 and TRBJ1-1; D unresolved. Germline CDR1 SEHNR, CDR2 FQNEAQ (reference sequence). The CDR3 is made up of 15 amino acids. The V end lost 1 base, the J end lost 0 bases, and 9 bases lay between the germline ends. The CDR3 is CASSLDWGVNTEAFF. CDR3 nucleotides: TGTGCCAGCAGCTTAGATTGGGGTGTGAACACTGAAGCTTTCTTT.

This clonotype came up a few times. The rearrangement joins TRBV29-1 to TRBJ1-1; a weak D match, TRBD1 (5 bases). This CDR3 is 11 amino acids long. CDR1 is SQVTM, CDR2 ANQGSEA, per germline. V was cut by 8 bases and J by 4 bases, with 11 bases left in between. The DNA for the CDR3 is TGCAGCCATCGGGACCCCACTGAAGCTTTCTTT. It specifies CSHRDPTEAFF.

CDR3 in amino acids: CASSFSVEGTEAFF. The CDR3 nucleotides read TGTGCCAGCAGCTTCTCGGTTGAGGGAACTGAAGCTTTCTTT. The genes are TRBV7-9 and TRBJ1-1; no clear D. V was pared by 3 bases and J by 5 bases, with 13 bases between. The germline gives CDR1 SEHNR, CDR2 FQNEAQ (reference sequence). The CDR3 extends over 14 amino acids.

This chain uses TRBV27 with TRBJ1-1, with D perhaps TRBD1 (5 bases). Germline V CDR1 and CDR2: MNHEY, SMNVEV (reference sequence). The CDR3 consists of 14 residues. V shed 4 bases and J shed 4 bases, with 13 bases lying between them. For the CDR3, the DNA is TGTGCCAGCAGTTCAGGGTTCGGGGGCACTGAAGCTTTCTTT. It yields the protein CASSSGFGGTEAFF.

This clonotype occurred many times. J is TRBJ1-1 and V is TRBV7-2; tentatively, D is TRBD1 (5 bases). CDR3 length equals 14 residues. The V end lost 2 bases, the J end lost 4 bases, and 11 bases lay between the germline ends. Germline V CDR1 and CDR2: SGHTA, FQGNSA. The CDR3 here is CASSLLMGPTEAFF. The DNA for the CDR3 is TGTGCCAGCAGCTTACTCATGGGACCCACTGAAGCTTTCTTT.

This clonotype was found a few times. The rearrangement joins TRBV4-2 to TRBJ2-5, with 7 bases aligning to TRBD1. Germline assignment: CDR1 LGHNA and CDR2 YNFKEQ. Trimming at V came to 1 base and at J to 2 bases, leaving 4 bases not matched to a gene. The CDR3 runs to 15 residues. Here the CDR3 reads CASSQGPGQQETQYF. CDR3 sequence (DNA): TGTGCCAGCAGCCAAGGCCCGGGACAGCAAGAGACCCAGTACTTC.

The chain is built from TRBV27 and TRBJ2-7, with D possibly matching TRBD2 (7 bases). The length of the CDR3 is 14 residues. Germline V gene data show CDR1 as MNHEY and CDR2 as SMNVEV (reference sequence). V lost 8 bases to trimming and J lost 6 bases, with 20 bases between them. This chain's CDR3 is CASWGGHRPTEQYF. In DNA form, the CDR3 reads TGTGCCAGCTGGGGGGGACACAGACCGACCGAGCAGTACTTC.

There are a few counts of this clonotype. CDR3 sequence reads: CASSLSLGTYGNTIYF. CDR3 nucleotide sequence: TGTGCCAGCAGCCTCTCCTTGGGGACTTATGGAAACACCATATATTTT. The chain is built from TRBV11-1 and TRBJ1-3; D possibly corresponds to TRBD1 (5 bases). Germline lookup yields CDR1 SGHAT and CDR2 FQDESV (reference sequence). V dropped 5 bases and J dropped 3 bases, with 17 bases sitting between them. The CDR3 covers 16 residues.

This clonotype was seen ten or more times. This chain links TRBV7-9 with TRBJ2-7; 10 nucleotides agree with TRBD1. Germline V gene data show CDR1 as SEHNR and CDR2 as FQNEAQ (reference sequence). The CDR3 sequence is 16 residues long. V trimming: 7 bases; J trimming: 0 bases; junction bases outside the gene matches: 9. The CDR3 DNA reads as TGTGCCAGCACCGGGACAGGGGAAAAGAGCTCCTACGAGCAGTACTTC. This sequence encodes CASTGTGEKSSYEQYF.

The chain employs TRBV27 and TRBJ2-3; 13 nucleotides match TRBD2. This CDR3 has 17 amino acids. The V gene end was trimmed by 6 bases and the J gene end by 6 bases; junction bases not matched to a gene: 12. Germline loops: CDR1 MNHEY, CDR2 SMNVEV (reference sequence). The CDR3 DNA reads TGTGCCAGCAGATTAGGGACTAGCGGGGCGGAGCGGGATACGCAGTATTTT. Protein product: CASRLGTSGAERDTQYF.

This chain joins TRBV7-9 and TRBJ1-1; maybe TRBD1 (5 bases). CDR1 SEHNR and CDR2 FQNEAQ come from the germline V gene (reference sequence). V was shortened by 7 bases and J by 0 bases, with 15 bases between the two germline ends. This CDR3 is built from 15 residues. The CDR3 loop reads CASTLPGTVNTEAFF. The DNA of the CDR3 is TGTGCCAGCACGCTTCCCGGGACGGTGAACACTGAAGCTTTCTTT.

In regard to this clonotype: A much bigger clone sits one base away, suggesting this may be a read error. V usage is TRBV7-3 and J usage is TRBJ2-1; the D is unclear. The CDR3 extends over 15 amino acids. From germline, CDR1 is SGHTA and CDR2 FQGTGA. This CDR3 reads CVSSQTVSSYNEQFF. CDR3 nucleotide sequence: TGTGTCAGCAGCCAAACCGTTAGCTCCTACAATGAGCAGTTCTTC.

This clonotype has just a few counts. V usage is TRBV7-9 and J usage is TRBJ1-2; D gene unclear. Germline-derived CDR1 and CDR2 are SEHNR and FQNEAQ (reference sequence). The CDR3 covers 14 residues. Deletions cut 3 bases from V and 4 bases from J, with 12 bases between. This CDR3 is CASSFQPNSYGYTF. The DNA of the CDR3 is TGTGCCAGCAGCTTTCAGCCTAACAGCTATGGCTACACCTTC.

This clonotype was counted only a few times. The rearrangement links TRBV6-2 or TRBV6-3 to TRBJ1-3; D is uncertain. V was cut by 2 bases and J by 8 bases, with 19 bases left in between. This CDR3 contains 16 residues. CDR1 MNHEY and CDR2 SVGEGT come from the germline V gene. Here the CDR3 DNA reads TGTGCCAGCAGTTACGACGGAGCTTGGAATGTTCACACCATATATTTT. The encoded protein is CASSYDGAWNVHTIYF.